This TCR beta chain derives from a study of a mutant IDH1 vaccine in newly diagnosed glioma. As for the study in general: Treated patients had a mean age of approximately 40 years and a 62.5% male, around 38% female split. Most patients had radiochemotherapy with temozolomide before enrollment; others had one alone.

The V gene lost 5 bases and the J gene lost 10 bases, with 22 bases spanning the gap. Germline values: CDR1 SGHRS, CDR2 YFSETQ. The CDR3 is 15 residues long. The method was immunoSEQ multiplex PCR; TCRdb's version includes in-frame clones alone and lacks a portion of them. Of 12,000 to 15,000 clones listed, 80% to 90% were seen once; the top ten hold roughly 10%. Time point given: baseline, week 1 (first vaccination visit). As to treatment: pre-vaccination baseline after standard-of-care therapy. New IDH1-mutant, ATRX-lost WHO grade 3 or 4 astrocytomas occurred in donors. V and J are TRBV5-1 and TRBJ2-1; maybe TRBD2 (6 bases). The specimen comprised PBMCs, sampled from a glioma patient treated with radiotherapy, temozolomide or both. This receptor was obtained from a woman aged 40 to 50 with glioma. Some clones in this sample may be carry-over from other donors' samples. The CDR3 region is CASRRGDVGMEEQFF. CDR3 nucleotide sequence: TGCGCCAGCAGACGCGGGGACGTCGGAATGGAGGAGCAGTTCTTC.